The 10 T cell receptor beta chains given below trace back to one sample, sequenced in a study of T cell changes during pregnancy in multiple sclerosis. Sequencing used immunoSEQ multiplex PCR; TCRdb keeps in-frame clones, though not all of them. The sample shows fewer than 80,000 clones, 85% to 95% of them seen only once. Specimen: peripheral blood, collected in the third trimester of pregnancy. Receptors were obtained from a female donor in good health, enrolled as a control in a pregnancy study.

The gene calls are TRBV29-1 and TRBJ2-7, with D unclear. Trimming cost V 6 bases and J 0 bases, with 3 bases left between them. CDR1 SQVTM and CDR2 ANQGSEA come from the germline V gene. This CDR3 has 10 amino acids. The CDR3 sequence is CSVYSYEQYF. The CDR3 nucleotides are TGCAGCGTGTACTCCTACGAGCAGTACTTC.

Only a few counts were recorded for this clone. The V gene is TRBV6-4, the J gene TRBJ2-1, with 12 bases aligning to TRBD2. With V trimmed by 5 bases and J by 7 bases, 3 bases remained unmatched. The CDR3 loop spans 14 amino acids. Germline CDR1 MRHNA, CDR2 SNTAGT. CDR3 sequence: CASSLGTSGNEQFF. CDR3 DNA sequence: TGTGCCAGCAGTCTCGGGACTAGCGGGAATGAGCAGTTCTTC.

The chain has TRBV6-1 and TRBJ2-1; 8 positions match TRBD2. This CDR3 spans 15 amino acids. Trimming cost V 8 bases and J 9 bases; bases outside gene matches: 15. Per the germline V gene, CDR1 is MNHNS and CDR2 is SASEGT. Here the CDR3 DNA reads TGTGCCAGCCAACTCTTAGCGGGAAAAGGGGGTGAGCAGTTCTTC. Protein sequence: CASQLLAGKGGEQFF.

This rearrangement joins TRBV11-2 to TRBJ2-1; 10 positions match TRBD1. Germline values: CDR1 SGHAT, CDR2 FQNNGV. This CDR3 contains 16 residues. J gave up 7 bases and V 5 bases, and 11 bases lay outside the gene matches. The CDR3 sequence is CASSRLGGQGRNEQFF. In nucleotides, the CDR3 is TGTGCCAGCAGCCGATTGGGGGGACAGGGGAGGAATGAGCAGTTCTTC.

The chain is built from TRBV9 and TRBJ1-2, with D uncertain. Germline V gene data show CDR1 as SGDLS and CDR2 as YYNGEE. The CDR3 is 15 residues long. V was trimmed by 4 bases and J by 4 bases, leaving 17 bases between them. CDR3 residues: CASSPGEVAVYGYTF. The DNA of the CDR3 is TGTGCCAGCAGCCCTGGGGAGGTAGCGGTCTATGGCTACACCTTC. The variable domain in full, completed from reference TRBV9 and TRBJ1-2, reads DSGVTQTPKHLITATGQRVTLRCSPRSGDLSVYWYQQSLDQGLQFLIQYYNGEERAKGNILERFSAQQFPDLHSELNLSSLELGDSALYFCASSPGEVAVYGYTFGSGTRLTVV.

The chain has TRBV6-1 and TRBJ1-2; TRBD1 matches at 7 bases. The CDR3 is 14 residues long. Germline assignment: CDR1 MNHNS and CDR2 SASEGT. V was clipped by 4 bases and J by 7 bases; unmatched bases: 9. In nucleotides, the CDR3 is TGTGCCAGCAGTGCCTGGGACAGCTTCTCTGGCTACACCTTC. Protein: CASSAWDSFSGYTF.

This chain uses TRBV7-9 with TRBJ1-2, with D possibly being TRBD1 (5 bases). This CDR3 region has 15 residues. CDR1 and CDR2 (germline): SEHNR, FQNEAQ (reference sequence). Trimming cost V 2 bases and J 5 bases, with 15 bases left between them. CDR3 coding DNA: TGTGCCAGCAGCTTACGGGGAGAGGGACTTTATGGCTACACCTTC. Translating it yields CASSLRGEGLYGYTF.

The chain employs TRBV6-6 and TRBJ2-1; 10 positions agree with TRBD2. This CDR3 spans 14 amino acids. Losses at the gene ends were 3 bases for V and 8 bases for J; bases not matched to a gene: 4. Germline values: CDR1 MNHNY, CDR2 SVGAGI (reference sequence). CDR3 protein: CASSYASGGYEQFF. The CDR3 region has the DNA TGTGCCAGCAGTTATGCTAGCGGGGGCTATGAGCAGTTCTTC.

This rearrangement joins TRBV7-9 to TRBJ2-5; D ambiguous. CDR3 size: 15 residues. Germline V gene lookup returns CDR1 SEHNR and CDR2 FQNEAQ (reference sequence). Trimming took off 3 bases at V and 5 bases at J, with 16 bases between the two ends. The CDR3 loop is CASSFVTFLVETQYF. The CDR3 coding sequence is TGTGCCAGCAGCTTCGTGACTTTCCTCGTGGAGACCCAGTACTTC.

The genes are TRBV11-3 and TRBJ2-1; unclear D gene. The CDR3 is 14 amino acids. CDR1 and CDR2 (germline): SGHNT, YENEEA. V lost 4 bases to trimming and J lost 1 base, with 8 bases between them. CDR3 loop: CASSSPVSYNEQFF. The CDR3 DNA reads TGTGCCAGCAGCTCTCCGGTGTCCTACAATGAGCAGTTCTTC.